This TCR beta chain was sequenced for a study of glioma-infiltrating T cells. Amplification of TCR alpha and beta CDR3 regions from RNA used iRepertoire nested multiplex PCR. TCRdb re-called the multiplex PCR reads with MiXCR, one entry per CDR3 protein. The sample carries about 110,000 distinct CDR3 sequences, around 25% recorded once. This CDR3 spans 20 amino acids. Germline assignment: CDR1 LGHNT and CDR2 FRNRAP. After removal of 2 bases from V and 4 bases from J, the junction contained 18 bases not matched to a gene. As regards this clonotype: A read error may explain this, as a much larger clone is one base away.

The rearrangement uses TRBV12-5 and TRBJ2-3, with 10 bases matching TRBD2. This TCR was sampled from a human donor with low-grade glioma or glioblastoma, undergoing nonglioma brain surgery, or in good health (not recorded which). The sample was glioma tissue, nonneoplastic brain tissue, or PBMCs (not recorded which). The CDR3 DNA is TGTGCTAGTGGTTTGATCCTAGCGGGAGACGTTTTTGCCCCCCCAGATACGCAGTATTTT. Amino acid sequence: CASGLILAGDVFAPPDTQYF. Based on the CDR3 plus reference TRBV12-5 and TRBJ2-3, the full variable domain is DARVTQTPRHKVTEMGQEVTMRCQPILGHNTVFWYRQTMMQGLELLAYFRNRAPLDDSGMPKDRFSAEMPDATLATLKIQPSEPRDSAVYFCASGLILAGDVFAPPDTQYFGPGTRLTVL.